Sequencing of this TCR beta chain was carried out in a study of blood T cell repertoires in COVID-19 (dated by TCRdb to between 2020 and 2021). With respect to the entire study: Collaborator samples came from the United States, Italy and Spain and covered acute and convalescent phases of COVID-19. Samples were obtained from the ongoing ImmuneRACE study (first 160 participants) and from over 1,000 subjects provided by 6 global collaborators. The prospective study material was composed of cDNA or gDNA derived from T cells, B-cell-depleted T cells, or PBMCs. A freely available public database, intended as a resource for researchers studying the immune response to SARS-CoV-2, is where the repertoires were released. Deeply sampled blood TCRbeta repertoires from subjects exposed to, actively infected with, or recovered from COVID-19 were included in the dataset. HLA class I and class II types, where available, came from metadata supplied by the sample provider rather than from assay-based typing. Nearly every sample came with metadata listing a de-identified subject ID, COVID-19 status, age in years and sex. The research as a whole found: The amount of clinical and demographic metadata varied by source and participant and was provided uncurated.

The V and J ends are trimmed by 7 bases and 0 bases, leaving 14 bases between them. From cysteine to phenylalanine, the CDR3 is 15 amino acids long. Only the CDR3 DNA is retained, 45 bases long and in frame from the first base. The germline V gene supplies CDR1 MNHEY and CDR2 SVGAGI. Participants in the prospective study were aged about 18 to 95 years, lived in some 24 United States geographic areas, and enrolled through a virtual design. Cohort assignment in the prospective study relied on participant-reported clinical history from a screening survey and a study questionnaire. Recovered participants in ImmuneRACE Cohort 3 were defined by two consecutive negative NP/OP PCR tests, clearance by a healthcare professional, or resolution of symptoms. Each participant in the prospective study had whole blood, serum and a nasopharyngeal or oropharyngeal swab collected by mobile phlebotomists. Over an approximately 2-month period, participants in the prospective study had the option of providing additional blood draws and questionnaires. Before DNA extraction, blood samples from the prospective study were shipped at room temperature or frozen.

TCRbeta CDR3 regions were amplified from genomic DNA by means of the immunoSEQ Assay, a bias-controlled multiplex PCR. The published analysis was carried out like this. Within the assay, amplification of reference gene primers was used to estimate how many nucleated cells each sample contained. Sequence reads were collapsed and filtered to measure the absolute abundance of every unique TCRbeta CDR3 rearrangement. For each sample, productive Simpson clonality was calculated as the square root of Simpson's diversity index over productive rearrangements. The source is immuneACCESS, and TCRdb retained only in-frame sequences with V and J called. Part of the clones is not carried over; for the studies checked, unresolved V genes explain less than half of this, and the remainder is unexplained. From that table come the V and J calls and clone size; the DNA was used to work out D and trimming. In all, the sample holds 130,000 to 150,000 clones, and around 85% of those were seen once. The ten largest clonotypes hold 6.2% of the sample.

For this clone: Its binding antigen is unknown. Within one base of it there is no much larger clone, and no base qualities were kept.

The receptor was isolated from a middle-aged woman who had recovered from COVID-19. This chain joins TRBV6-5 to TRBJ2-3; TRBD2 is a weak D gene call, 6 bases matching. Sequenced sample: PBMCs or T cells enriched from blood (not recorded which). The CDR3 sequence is CASNRGGASTDTQYF. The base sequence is TGTGCCAGCAACCGAGGCGGGGCTAGCACAGATACGCAGTATTTT.